Included here is one T cell receptor beta chain sequence, with context. The data originate from a study of blood T cell repertoires in COVID-19. Study in general: Material from acute and convalescent COVID-19 was sourced from the United States, Italy and Spain. From T cells, B-cell-depleted T cells, or PBMCs came the material, which was cDNA or gDNA.

In the source study's methods: Reference gene primer amplification yielded estimated nucleated cell counts. The method was immunoSEQ multiplex PCR; TCRdb's version includes in-frame clones alone and lacks a portion of them. V and J calls plus clone size are reproduced from that table; the DNA served to infer D and trimming. The table has some 220,000 clones, around 83% seen once. Each participant's cohort was designated according to participant-reported clinical history. The CDR3 is 14 amino acids. V was trimmed by 7 bases and J by 3 bases, leaving 12 bases between them. Per germline, CDR1 MNHEY and CDR2 SVGAGI.

This TCR came from a woman in her forties with acute COVID-19. Material: PBMCs or T cells enriched from blood (not recorded which). The chain links TRBV6-5 to TRBJ1-4; D possibly corresponds to TRBD1 (6 bases). CDR3 sequence reads: CASKTGWANEKLFF. The DNA for the CDR3 is TGTGCCAGCAAAACAGGGTGGGCTAATGAAAAACTGTTTTTT.